The 16 T cell receptor beta chains below come from one sample, sequenced in a study of blood T cell repertoires in COVID-19. Data came from immunoSEQ multiplex PCR; TCRdb stores just in-frame clones and leaves some out. The table has tens of thousands of clones, more than 70% seen once; the top ten hold 5.5% to 8.5%. Material: peripheral blood. The receptors shown here come from a man in his fifties with active COVID-19.

The chain couples TRBV18 to TRBJ2-3, with 7 bases matching TRBD2. V shed 6 bases and J 6 bases; nucleotides not matched to a gene: 6. Germline V gives CDR1 KGHSH, CDR2 LQKENI. The CDR3 length is 13 residues. The CDR3 nucleotides are TGTGCCAGCTCGCGTCGGGAGGCCGATACGCAGTATTTT. Amino acid sequence: CASSRREADTQYF.

With regard to this clone: Other nucleotide sequences in the sample specify the same CDR3. The genes are TRBV12-3 or TRBV12-4 and TRBJ2-3; D remains unclear. Deletions cut 3 bases from V and 4 bases from J, with 5 bases between. The CDR3 contains 12 residues. The CDR3 DNA is TGTGCCAGCAGTTTTTATCCAGATACGCAGTATTTT. Translating it yields CASSFYPDTQYF.

This clone was picked up a small number of times. This chain connects TRBV6-5 to TRBJ2-7, with TRBD1 as a possible D gene (6 bases). Germline V gene sequence: CDR1 MNHEY, CDR2 SVGAGI. This CDR3 comprises 13 residues. CDR3 sequence reads: CASRDRLFGELYV. Written as DNA, the CDR3 is TGTGCCAGCAGAGACAGGCTTTTTGGGGAGCTGTACGTC.

The V gene is TRBV5-5, the J gene TRBJ1-4; 10 bases line up with TRBD1. The CDR3 consists of 16 residues. The ends lost 4 bases at V and 0 bases at J; junction bases unmatched: 3. Germline CDR1 reads SGHKS; CDR2 reads YYEKEE (reference sequence). The CDR3 loop is CASSTGTGATNEKLFF. Written as DNA, the CDR3 is TGTGCCAGCAGCACCGGGACAGGGGCAACTAATGAAAAACTGTTTTTT. The entire variable domain, with the rest obtained from reference TRBV5-5 and TRBJ1-4, is as follows: DAGVTQSPTHLIKTRGQQVTLRCSPISGHKSVSWYQQVLGQGPQFIFQYYEKEERGRGNFPDRFSARQFPNYSSELNVNALLLGDSALYLCASSTGTGATNEKLFFGSGTQLSVL.

The chain is built from TRBV18 and TRBJ1-2; no clear D. Germline CDR1 KGHSH, CDR2 LQKENI. The V end lost 1 base, the J end lost 6 bases, and 9 bases lay between the germline ends. There are 13 residues in the CDR3. CDR3 nucleotide sequence: TGTGCCAGCTCACCACATCCGGGAGATGGCTACACCTTC. Translation gives CASSPHPGDGYTF.

The chain couples TRBV5-1 to TRBJ1-1; 9 positions match TRBD1. This CDR3 region has 19 residues. The ends lost 3 bases at V and 0 bases at J; junction bases unmatched: 15. Germline V CDR1 and CDR2: SGHRS, YFSETQ. CDR3 DNA: TGCGCCAGCAGCTACCGGGTGGGGGGACAGGGAACTTTGAACACTGAAGCTTTCTTT. It encodes CASSYRVGGQGTLNTEAFF.

The chain joins TRBV18 to TRBJ2-2, with 14 bases aligning to TRBD2. The germline CDR1 and CDR2 sequences are KGHSH and LQKENI. J lost 2 bases, V lost 3 bases, and 5 bases had no gene match. The CDR3 has 18 amino acids. This CDR3 is CASSPQTSGRANTGELFF. The CDR3 region has the DNA TGTGCCAGCTCACCTCAGACTAGCGGGAGGGCCAACACCGGGGAGCTGTTTTTT.

By share, this clone ranks as medium-sized. CDR3 residues: CASSPAQPRRESYEQYF. For the CDR3, the DNA is TGCGCCAGCAGCCCAGCCCAACCCCGTAGGGAGAGCTACGAGCAGTACTTC. The chain employs TRBV5-1 and TRBJ2-7; possible D gene TRBD2, 5 bases. Germline CDR1 reads SGHRS; CDR2 reads YFSETQ. This CDR3 comprises 17 residues. Trimming left V 4 bases short and J 3 bases short, with 23 bases between.

The chain uses TRBV27 and TRBJ1-5; D perhaps matches TRBD1 (5 bases). There are 13 residues in the CDR3. Germline V CDR1 and CDR2: MNHEY, SMNVEV (reference sequence). Trimming stripped 2 bases from V and 6 bases from J, with 8 bases between. Here the CDR3 DNA reads TGTGCCAGCAGTTTAGACAGTCGTCAGCCCCAGCATTTT. Its translation is CASSLDSRQPQHF.

The chain employs TRBV4-1 and TRBJ2-3; tentative D call: TRBD1 (5 bases). Germline loops: CDR1 MGHRA, CDR2 YSYEKL. The CDR3 is 15 amino acids. V was pared by 0 bases and J by 2 bases, with 9 bases between. The CDR3 nucleotides are TGCGCCAGCAGCCAAGAGGGGCAGATCACAGATACGCAGTATTTT. Its protein product is CASSQEGQITDTQYF.

This rearrangement joins TRBV5-1 to TRBJ2-5, with 14 bases identical to TRBD2. Unmatched junction bases numbered 21, after V lost 0 bases and J lost 5 bases. CDR1 is SGHRS, CDR2 YFSETQ, per germline. The CDR3 loop spans 22 amino acids. The CDR3 protein is CASSLAPTGTSGGHHPRETQYF. CDR3 in DNA: TGCGCCAGCAGCTTGGCTCCTACCGGGACTAGCGGGGGACATCACCCCCGGGAGACCCAGTACTTC.

V and J are TRBV5-1 and TRBJ2-5; possibly TRBD2 for D (6 bases). The CDR3 is 16 amino acids. Trimming shortened V by 0 bases and J by 4 bases, and 16 bases separated the two germline ends. Germline CDR1 SGHRS, CDR2 YFSETQ. CDR3 sequence: CASSLGGLSGRETQYF. For the CDR3, the DNA is TGCGCCAGCAGCTTGGGTGGACTATCCGGACGAGAGACCCAGTACTTC.

The rearrangement links TRBV7-2 to TRBJ2-3; 7 bases are a match to TRBD2. The CDR3 sequence is 18 residues long. Trimming took 0 bases from V and 4 from J; bases not matched to a gene: 13. Germline V gives CDR1 SGHTA, CDR2 FQGNSA. CDR3 region: CASSLAGHARGYSDTQYF. For the CDR3, the DNA is TGTGCCAGCAGCTTAGCTGGCCATGCGCGGGGGTATTCAGATACGCAGTATTTT.

This chain uses TRBV11-3 with TRBJ2-1, with 10 bases aligning to TRBD1. CDR3 size: 19 residues. Losses at the gene ends were 3 bases for V and 1 base for J; bases not matched to a gene: 12. The germline V gene has CDR1 SGHNT and CDR2 YENEEA. CDR3: CASSLTGGGGGSSYNEQFF. The CDR3 nucleotides are TGTGCCAGCAGCTTGACAGGGGGCGGAGGGGGCAGTTCCTACAATGAGCAGTTCTTC. Filled out from reference TRBV11-3 and TRBJ2-1, the complete variable domain reads EAGVVQSPRYKIIEKKQPVAFWCNPISGHNTLYWYLQNLGQGPELLIRYENEEAVDDSQLPKDRFSAERLKGVDSTLKIQPAELGDSAVYLCASSLTGGGGGSSYNEQFFGPGTRLTVL.

The rearrangement links TRBV7-2 to TRBJ2-7, with a possible D match to TRBD2 (5 bases). The germline V and J ends were trimmed by 1 base and 2 bases, with 15 bases remaining between them. The CDR3 loop spans 16 amino acids. Germline loops: CDR1 SGHTA, CDR2 FQGNSA. The CDR3 here is CASSLGPISSAYEQYF. The CDR3 coding sequence is TGTGCCAGCAGCTTAGGACCTATTAGTAGCGCCTACGAGCAGTACTTC.

V usage is TRBV19 and J usage is TRBJ2-3; 15 positions match TRBD2. The V segment lost 4 bases and the J segment 8 bases; nucleotides outside the gene matches: 7. The CDR3 is made up of 16 amino acids. CDR1 and CDR2 from the germline V gene are LNHDA and SQIVND (reference sequence). The DNA for the CDR3 is TGTGCCAGTAGTACCGGACTAGCGGGAGGGCCTCGTACGCAGTATTTT. Protein sequence: CASSTGLAGGPRTQYF.